The 13 T cell receptor beta chains presented below share a single source sample, sequenced in a study of cytomegalovirus exposure and HLA in healthy donors. A multiplex PCR was run with 60 Vbeta primers and 13 Jbeta primers. Here immunoSEQ multiplex PCR was the method, and the copy in TCRdb shows in-frame clones only, minus some. The sample carries about 110,000 clones, 60% to 80% recorded once. Specimen: PBMCs. These receptor sequences come from a man younger than 35 in good health and CMV-seronegative.

V is TRBV5-1 and J is TRBJ1-1; D is undetermined. The germline V gene encodes CDR1 SGHRS and CDR2 YFSETQ. There are 14 residues in the CDR3. V was clipped by 2 bases and J by 4 bases, with 12 bases between them. CDR3 residues: CASSLDSRGTEAFF. CDR3 DNA sequence: TGCGCCAGCAGCTTAGACTCCCGGGGCACTGAAGCTTTCTTT.

This chain joins TRBV6-4 and TRBJ2-2; possible D gene TRBD1, 5 bases. Trimming left V 6 bases short and J 4 bases short, with 12 bases between. CDR1 is MRHNA, CDR2 SNTAGT, per germline. This CDR3 is built from 14 residues. In DNA, the CDR3 is TGTGCCAGCAGCTTGACAGCCGTCACCGGGGAGCTGTTTTTT. Encoded protein: CASSLTAVTGELFF.

The V gene is TRBV7-8, the J gene TRBJ1-2; D is possibly TRBD1 (5 bases). V lost 1 base to trimming and J lost 4 bases, with 13 bases between them. From germline, CDR1 is SGHVS and CDR2 FQNEAQ. The CDR3 sequence is 15 residues long. DNA of the CDR3: TGTGCCAGCAGCTTAGGGGTGGGGCCGGGCTATGGCTACACCTTC. Translating gives CASSLGVGPGYGYTF.

The chain recombines TRBV7-9 with TRBJ1-1; D is ambiguous. This CDR3 region has 12 residues. Trimming stripped 1 base from V and 7 bases from J, with 7 bases between. Germline CDR1 is SEHNR and CDR2 is FQNEAQ (reference sequence). This chain's CDR3 is CASSLVAVEAFF. The CDR3 DNA is TGTGCCAGCAGCTTAGTGGCAGTTGAAGCTTTCTTT.

The chain links TRBV10-3 to TRBJ2-6, with 8 nucleotides matching TRBD2. The CDR3 spans 15 residues. The germline CDR1 and CDR2 sequences are ENHRY and SYGVKD. Trimming took 5 bases from V and 2 from J; bases not matched to a gene: 2. The CDR3 coding sequence is TGTGCCATCAGTAATAGCGGGGCTGGGGCCAACGTCCTGACTTTC. Encoded protein: CAISNSGAGANVLTF.

V is TRBV5-1 and J is TRBJ2-2, with D uncertain. CDR1 and CDR2 (germline): SGHRS, YFSETQ. The CDR3 totals 13 residues. V shed 5 bases and J shed 3 bases, with 8 bases lying between them. In DNA, the CDR3 is TGCGCCAGCAGGTTTGCGGACACCGGGGAGCTGTTTTTT. It encodes CASRFADTGELFF.

V gene TRBV6-5 combines with J gene TRBJ2-2; D unclear. This CDR3 contains 11 residues. V lost 10 bases, J lost 3 bases, and 6 bases lay in between. Germline assignment: CDR1 MNHEY and CDR2 SVGAGI. The CDR3 nucleotides read TGTGCCACCCGAGACACCGGGGAGCTGTTTTTT. It translates to CATRDTGELFF.

This clone was observed once. This CDR3 is also generated by other DNA sequences in the sample. J is TRBJ1-3 and V is TRBV9; D call uncertain. This CDR3 region has 14 residues. V lost 0 bases and J lost 1, with 5 bases in between. Germline lookup yields CDR1 SGDLS and CDR2 YYNGEE. DNA for the CDR3: TGTGCCAGCAGCGTAGGGCAGTCTGGAAACACCATATATTTT. Protein: CASSVGQSGNTIYF.

This clone came up a few times. The chain uses TRBV7-9 and TRBJ2-7; 8 bases map to TRBD1. Germline trimming cut 5 bases from V and 7 bases from J; bases unmatched to any gene: 10. Germline V CDR1 and CDR2: SEHNR, FQNEAQ (reference sequence). This CDR3 has 14 amino acids. The CDR3 DNA sequence: TGTGCCAGCAGCCAACCAGGGGGCCCTGGGGAGCAGTACTTC. This gives the protein CASSQPGGPGEQYF.

This rearrangement joins TRBV19 to TRBJ2-5; possibly TRBD2 for D (5 bases). Trimming stripped 1 base from V and 5 bases from J, with 11 bases between. The CDR3 loop spans 14 amino acids. Germline V gene lookup returns CDR1 LNHDA and CDR2 SQIVND (reference sequence). Here the CDR3 reads CASSIAGVPETQYF. CDR3 coding DNA: TGTGCCAGTAGTATAGCCGGGGTGCCCGAGACCCAGTACTTC.

This chain joins TRBV7-9 and TRBJ2-7; D possibly corresponds to TRBD2 (6 bases). The V and J ends lost 1 base and 0 bases respectively, with 10 bases between them. CDR1 is SEHNR and CDR2 is FQNEAQ in the germline V gene (reference sequence). This CDR3 is built from 15 residues. CDR3 coding DNA: TGTGCCAGCAGCTTAGTAGGAGGGGCCTCCTACGAGCAGTACTTC. Its translation: CASSLVGGASYEQYF.

This clone was recorded only once. The chain links TRBV4-2 to TRBJ2-4; no clear D. CDR1 and CDR2 (germline): LGHNA, YNFKEQ. Trimming stripped 0 bases from V and 0 bases from J, with 3 bases between. The CDR3 sequence is 14 residues long. CDR3 amino acids: CASSQDLAKNIQYF. The CDR3 DNA reads TGTGCCAGCAGCCAAGACTTAGCCAAAAACATTCAGTACTTC.

The V gene is TRBV5-6, the J gene TRBJ1-6; 9 bases match TRBD1. CDR1 and CDR2 (germline): SGHDT, YYEEEE. The J segment lost 10 bases and the V segment lost 4 bases, leaving 9 bases of the junction unmatched. CDR3 length: 15 residues. The CDR3 DNA sequence: TGTGCCAGCAGCCCTGGGGACAGGGATTTGTCACCCCTCCACTTT. Protein product: CASSPGDRDLSPLHF.